These T cell receptor beta chains were read from a single sample in a study of monozygotic twins with inflammatory bowel disease. TCRdb reprocessed the 5' RACE reads and reports one entry per CDR3 protein, with no DNA. Listed are more than 350,000 distinct CDR3 sequences; 2% to 2.5% falls within the top ten. The material sequenced was blood. All receptors derive from a human donor with ulcerative colitis or Crohn's disease, or a healthy co-twin of an affected twin (not recorded which). Both conserved end residues are part of each CDR3.

V gene	J gene	CDR3 protein
TRBV14	TRBJ2-3	CASSQGGAWPDTQYF
TRBV6-1	TRBJ1-4	CASSRSSSQANEKLFF
TRBV18	TRBJ1-6	CASSPGQVRGSPLHF
TRBV5-1	TRBJ2-1	CASSLGQDGNEQFF
TRBV28	TRBJ2-3	CASSSGTASSTDTQYF
TRBV18	TRBJ1-4	CASSPPRGANEKLFF
TRBV7-9	TRBJ2-7	CASSSFRGSYEQYF
TRBV4-3	TRBJ2-7	CASGPDRDSYEQYF
TRBV20-1	TRBJ2-7	CSASTGGPYEQYF
TRBV28	TRBJ1-1	CASTDNTEAFF
TRBV15	TRBJ2-2	CATSRGSDTGELFF
TRBV2	TRBJ2-1	CASSTGTSYNEQFF
TRBV7-2	TRBJ2-5	CASSLGKRGETQYF
TRBV14	TRBJ1-1	CASSPGTGATAFF
TRBV5-5	TRBJ1-1	CASSQTFGMNTEAFF
TRBV5-1	TRBJ1-5	CASSLTGLFGQPQHF
TRBV12-3/TRBV12-4	TRBJ1-4	CASSRGDRKNEKLFF
TRBV28	TRBJ2-4	CASSPDRGANIQYF
TRBV3-1	TRBJ1-1	CASSQELVNTEAFF
TRBV4-3	TRBJ1-4	CASSQDGGRIEKLFF
TRBV18	TRBJ2-2	CASSPRGTSDGTGELFF
TRBV5-1	TRBJ1-3	CASSLPASFGNTIYF
TRBV12-3/TRBV12-4	TRBJ1-2	CASSLTTDYGYTF
TRBV5-6	TRBJ2-7	CASSFLQGGYEQYF
TRBV6-5	TRBJ2-7	CASSSTGTESSYEQYF
TRBV7-2	TRBJ1-2	CASSTPGQGGYGYTF
TRBV20-1	TRBJ1-4	CSAGTPANEKLFF
TRBV28	TRBJ2-7	CASSTTGSSYEQYF
TRBV7-2	TRBJ2-3	CASSLFGGGVADTQYF
TRBV9	TRBJ1-2	CASSSRIDRTYGYTF
TRBV2	TRBJ1-4	CASSAGTREKLFF
TRBV5-6	TRBJ1-2	CASSLMGAGGYTF
TRBV20-1	TRBJ1-5	CSAPGTGRNQPQHF
TRBV7-9	TRBJ2-1	CASSFGPRLNEQFF
TRBV6-1	TRBJ2-1	CASAGGPYEQFF
TRBV7-2	TRBJ2-3	CASSPMAGGTDTQYF
TRBV7-6	TRBJ1-1	CASSLRSTGNTEAFF
TRBV4-2	TRBJ2-2	CASSQGKAGDTGELFF
TRBV4-2	TRBJ2-1	CASNPMSGLAGVEQFF
TRBV6-6	TRBJ1-1	CASSYPVGTEAFF
TRBV18	TRBJ1-1	CASSPAWDTEAFF
TRBV28	TRBJ2-1	CASNNRGYNEQFF
TRBV20-1	TRBJ2-3	CSASPSGRGTDTQYF
TRBV7-2	TRBJ1-2	CASSPLVHSDGYTF
TRBV5-1	TRBJ1-1	CASSSPAPNTEAFF
TRBV7-2	TRBJ2-1	CASSFDIGNEQFF
TRBV6-2/TRBV6-3	TRBJ2-1	CASSPGSGYNEQFF